This TCR beta chain was obtained from a study of blood T cell repertoires in COVID-19. After removal of 4 bases from V and 10 bases from J, the junction contained 7 bases not matched to a gene. This CDR3 is 13 amino acids long. CDR1 and CDR2 (germline): WNHNN, SYGVQD (reference sequence). In the original processing: Cell counts per sample came from amplifying reference gene primers. Clones were read by immunoSEQ multiplex PCR, and TCRdb kept only the in-frame ones, dropping some. The V and J calls and clone size come from that table; D and trimming were worked out from the DNA. The data contain 15,000 to 20,000 clones, roughly 78% of them singletons.

This TCR was sampled from a man in his sixties with active or convalescent COVID-19. Sequencing was carried out using peripheral blood. The chain carries TRBV10-1 and TRBJ2-1, with 7 bases matching TRBD1. The CDR3 coding sequence is TGCGCCAGCAGTGCCTCCTGGACAGGAGAGCAGTTCTTC. Its translation: CASSASWTGEQFF.